This TCR beta chain was captured in a study of tumor-infiltrating lymphocytes in primary liver carcinoma. Overall study results and limits: Significantly larger top-250-clone fractions were found in tumors than in blood (p = 0.039).

From roughly 0.45 ug total RNA, TCR beta cDNA was generated with a primer in the constant region. Each TCR beta library was derived from three nested multiplex PCR rounds that employed slightly modified ARM-PCR. TCRdb passed the multiplex PCR reads through MiXCR, listing each CDR3 protein once. The sample has just over 300,000 distinct CDR3 sequences, around three fifths seen once. Out of unsorted whole blood came the blood RNA, and germline DNA was extracted as well. Concerning this clonotype itself: Its antigen is not identified.

The TCR comes from a woman under 40 with primary liver carcinoma and hepatitis B virus infection. Material: peripheral blood.

In DNA, the CDR3 is TGTGCCTGGAGTGTTGTCGCATTGGTAGCGGGACCCACAGATACGCAGTATTTT. Protein sequence: CAWSVVALVAGPTDTQYF. The gene calls are TRBV30 and TRBJ2-3; 8 bases align to TRBD2. Germline CDR1 is GTSNPN and CDR2 is SVGIG (reference sequence). Trimming removed 0 bases from V and 2 bases from J; junction bases left unmatched: 13. The CDR3 extends over 18 amino acids.